The rows below give T cell receptor beta chains drawn from one sample of a study of tumor-infiltrating lymphocytes in localized non-small cell lung cancer. Produced via immunoSEQ multiplex PCR; TCRdb's table is partial and in-frame only. Among over 10,000 clones, about 66% were seen once, and the ten largest hold 6% to 9%. Sequencing was carried out using lung tumor tissue. Source of these receptors: a human donor with non-small cell lung cancer. Each CDR3 is given with its conserved first and last residue. The D gene is left open where the match is weak. Only part of the rows carry a size: once, few, many, or a class if the clone is expanded.

abundance	d_gene	v_gene	j_gene	CDR3nt	CDR3aa
NA	TRBD1	TRBV5-1	TRBJ2-7	TGCGCCAGCAGCCTCCTACCGGGACAGGGGAGTTACGAGCAGTACTTC	CASSLLPGQGSYEQYF
NA	TRBD1	TRBV7-9	TRBJ1-2	TGTGCCAGCAGCTTGCTCCGGGACAGAGAACCCTATGGCTACACCTTC	CASSLLRDREPYGYTF
once	NA	TRBV9	TRBJ2-3	TGTGCCAGCAGCGTCCGGGGCACAGATACGCAGTATTTT	CASSVRGTDTQYF
NA	NA	TRBV18	TRBJ1-3	TGTGCCAGCTCACCGTACGACAGTTCCTCTGGAAACACCATATATTTT	CASSPYDSSSGNTIYF
NA	TRBD2	TRBV10-3	TRBJ2-1	TGTGCCATCAGTGAATTATTAAGCGGGGTGGGAAATGAGCAGTTCTTC	CAISELLSGVGNEQFF
NA	NA	TRBV29-1	TRBJ2-1	TGCAGCGCCCCCCTCCGTGCGGGGCCCTACAATGAGCAGTTCTTC	CSAPLRAGPYNEQFF
medium-sized	NA	TRBV27	TRBJ2-7	TGTGCCAGCAGTTCTGGGACATCTTACGAGCAGTACTTC	CASSSGTSYEQYF
NA	TRBD1	TRBV7-9	TRBJ1-2	TGTGCCAGCAACGCAGGGGGCATCTATGGCTACACCTTC	CASNAGGIYGYTF
NA	NA	TRBV28	TRBJ1-4	TGTGCCAGCAGTGCCCCGGCCCGGGGTGAAAAACTGTTTTTT	CASSAPARGEKLFF
NA	NA	TRBV20-1	TRBJ2-1	TGCAGTGCGGGGACTAATGAGCAGTTCTTC	CSAGTNEQFF
few	NA	TRBV18	TRBJ2-5	TGTGCCAGCTCACCACAGCAAGAGACCCAGTACTTC	CASSPQQETQYF
NA	NA	TRBV28	TRBJ2-3	TGTGCCAGCATCCAGGGCGGCACAGATACGCAGTATTTT	CASIQGGTDTQYF
NA	TRBD2	TRBV18	TRBJ2-7	TGTGCCAGCTCACAAACTAGCGGGAGCTCCTACGAGCAGTACTTC	CASSQTSGSSYEQYF
NA	TRBD1	TRBV5-6	TRBJ1-2	TGTGCCAGCAGCTTTCGGGACAGCAACTATGGCTACACCTTC	CASSFRDSNYGYTF
few	TRBD1	TRBV18	TRBJ1-5	TGTGCCAGCTCACCCCGGGACAGTCCAAATCAGCCCCAGCATTTT	CASSPRDSPNQPQHF
NA	NA	TRBV6-1	TRBJ2-3	TGTGCCAGCAGTGAACAGTGGGGGGGCCCCGATACGCAGTATTTT	CASSEQWGGPDTQYF
NA	NA	TRBV7-2	TRBJ1-5	TGTGCCAGCAGCTTAAGAGACAGCGGACAGCCCCAGCATTTT	CASSLRDSGQPQHF
NA	NA	TRBV7-2	TRBJ2-7	TGTGCCAGCAGCCTTGTCCAGGGGCCCTACGAGCAGTACTTC	CASSLVQGPYEQYF
NA	NA	TRBV6-1	TRBJ1-2	TGTGCCAGCAGTCAAGACAGAACCTATGGCTACACCTTC	CASSQDRTYGYTF
NA	NA	TRBV6-6	TRBJ1-1	TGTGCCAGCAGCACCCGGGGGGACGCTACTGAAGCTTTCTTT	CASSTRGDATEAFF
few	NA	TRBV30	TRBJ2-3	TGTGCCTGGAGTGTACAGGCAGGGGAGAGGGTTACGCAGTATTTT	CAWSVQAGERVTQYF
medium-sized	NA	TRBV7-2	TRBJ2-2	TGTGCCAGCAGCTTAGAGACCGGGGAGCTGTTTTTT	CASSLETGELFF
NA	TRBD1	TRBV5-1	TRBJ1-2	TGCGCCAGCAGCTTGGAGTGGACAGGGGGTGGCTACACCTTC	CASSLEWTGGGYTF
NA	NA	TRBV5-1	TRBJ1-2	TGCGCCAGCGCCGCTACACCCGGTCTCTATGGATACACCTTC	CASAATPGLYGYTF
NA	TRBD1	TRBV9	TRBJ1-2	TGTGCCAGCAGCCGGGACAGTGTAGATGGCTACACCTTC	CASSRDSVDGYTF
NA	TRBD1	TRBV7-2	TRBJ1-5	TGTGCCAGCAGCTTTGACAGGGTGGGTCAGCCCCAGCATTTT	CASSFDRVGQPQHF
NA	NA	TRBV18	TRBJ2-5	TGTGCCAGCTCCCGTGGGGCCCAAGAGACCCAGTACTTC	CASSRGAQETQYF
NA	NA	TRBV18	TRBJ1-1	TGTGCCAGCTCACCGTTCGACAGCAATACTGTTGAAGCTTTCTTT	CASSPFDSNTVEAFF
NA	NA	TRBV5-1	TRBJ2-2	TGCGCCAGCAGCTTGGAAGGTGGGAGAGTCGCCGGGGAGCTGTTTTTT	CASSLEGGRVAGELFF
NA	NA	TRBV7-9	TRBJ2-5	TGTGCCAGCAGCCCACCGGGGAGCGGGGAGACCCAGTACTTC	CASSPPGSGETQYF
NA	NA	TRBV11-3	TRBJ2-3	TGTGCCAGCAGCTTGGGCAGTAGCAACACAGATACGCAGTATTTT	CASSLGSSNTDTQYF
few	NA	TRBV27	TRBJ1-1	TGTGCCAGCAGCCCGACCGCGACGGGGGGGGTGGCAGCTTTCTTT	CASSPTATGGVAAFF
NA	NA	TRBV6-4	TRBJ2-3	TGTGCCAGCAGTGGCAGCAGCACAGATACGCAGTATTTT	CASSGSSTDTQYF
NA	NA	TRBV7-8	TRBJ1-5	TGTGCCAGCAGCTTAGAGGCAGGGACCGTCGGGCAGCCCCAGCATTTT	CASSLEAGTVGQPQHF
few	NA	TRBV27	TRBJ2-5	TGTGCCAGCAGTTCGTACCAAGAGACCCAGTACTTC	CASSSYQETQYF
few	TRBD1	TRBV6-6	TRBJ2-1	TGTGCCAGCAGTTCCCGGGACAGGAACAATGAGCAGTTCTTC	CASSSRDRNNEQFF
NA	NA	TRBV30	TRBJ2-7	TGTGCCTGGAGTGTCCTCATCTACGAGCAGTACTTC	CAWSVLIYEQYF
NA	NA	TRBV30	TRBJ1-3	TGTGCCTGGAATAGGGGGGAGAGAAACACCATATATTTT	CAWNRGERNTIYF
NA	NA	TRBV7-2	TRBJ2-7	TGTGCCAGCAGCTTAGTCGACAGCCTAAACTACGAGCAGTACTTC	CASSLVDSLNYEQYF
NA	NA	TRBV6-5	TRBJ1-5	TGTGCCAGCAGCGAGGGGATAGGGGACGGTCAGCCCCAGCATTTT	CASSEGIGDGQPQHF
NA	NA	TRBV28	TRBJ1-2	TGTGCCAGCAGTTTAGGGGGGCGGGGCTACACCTTC	CASSLGGRGYTF
NA	TRBD2	TRBV6-1	TRBJ2-7	TGTGCCAGCCGTAAAGGGGAGGGCTACGAGCAGTACTTC	CASRKGEGYEQYF
medium-sized	NA	TRBV2	TRBJ1-6	TGTGCCAGCAGTGGCGGCAGCGCTTTTTCACCCCTCCACTTT	CASSGGSAFSPLHF
few	NA	TRBV5-1	TRBJ2-1	TGCGCCAGCAGCCTACTAGCCAACAATGAGCAGTTCTTC	CASSLLANNEQFF
NA	TRBD2	TRBV4-1	TRBJ2-7	TGCGCCAGCAGCCAAGGGGGGGGCTACGAGCAGTACTTC	CASSQGGGYEQYF